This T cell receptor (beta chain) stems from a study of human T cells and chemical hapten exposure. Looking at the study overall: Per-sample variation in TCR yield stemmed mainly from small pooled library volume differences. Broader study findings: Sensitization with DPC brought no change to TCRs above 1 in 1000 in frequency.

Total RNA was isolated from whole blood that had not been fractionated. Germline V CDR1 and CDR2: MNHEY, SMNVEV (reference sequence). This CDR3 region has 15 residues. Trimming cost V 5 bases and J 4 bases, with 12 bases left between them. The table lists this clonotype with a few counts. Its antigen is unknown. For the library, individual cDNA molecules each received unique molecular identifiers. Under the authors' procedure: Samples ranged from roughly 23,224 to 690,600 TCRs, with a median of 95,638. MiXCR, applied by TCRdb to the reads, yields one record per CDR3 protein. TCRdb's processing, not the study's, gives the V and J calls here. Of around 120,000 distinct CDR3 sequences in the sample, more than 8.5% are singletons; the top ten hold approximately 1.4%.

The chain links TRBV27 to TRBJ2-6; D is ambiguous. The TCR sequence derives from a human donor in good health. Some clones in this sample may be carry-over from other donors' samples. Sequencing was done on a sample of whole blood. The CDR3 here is CASSPDIWGANVLTF. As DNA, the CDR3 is TGTGCCAGCAGTCCCGACATCTGGGGGGCCAACGTCCTGACTTTC.